This entry features one T cell receptor beta chain sequence. TCRdb's copy holds only in-frame clones and misses some; the assay was immunoSEQ multiplex PCR. The sample carries 100,000 to 150,000 clones, around 92% recorded once. Germline trimming cut 9 bases from V and 7 bases from J; bases unmatched to any gene: 11. This CDR3 is 13 amino acids long. Germline assignment: CDR1 WSHSY and CDR2 SAAADI. The sample belongs to a study of control samples from healthy donors and cancer patients. This sequence was found in a middle-aged man with head and neck cancer. This chain connects TRBV10-2 to TRBJ2-7, with 8 bases aligning to TRBD1. The sequencing sample was made of PBMCs. The CDR3 region has the DNA TGCGCCAGTGTATATCTCACAGGGGGGGAGCAGTACTTC. Its protein is CASVYLTGGEQYF.